A single sample gave rise to the 29 T cell receptor beta chains below, sequenced in a study of shared clonotypes between healthy human individuals. In the naive CD8 group, cells lacked CD45RO and were positively selected for CCR7, so terminally differentiated effector memory CD45RA+ cells were left out. The data were produced by immunoSEQ multiplex PCR, yet TCRdb's version contains in-frame clones alone and is incomplete. The table shows 550,000 to 750,000 clones, with 95% occurring only once. The sample was naive CD8+ T cells sorted from blood. These receptor sequences come from a woman in her twenties or thirties in good health.

The chain employs TRBV28 and TRBJ2-3; 10 bases fit TRBD1. The CDR3 contains 16 residues. With V trimmed by 6 bases and J by 2 bases, 8 bases remained unmatched. Germline CDR1 reads MDHEN; CDR2 reads SYDVKM. CDR3 DNA sequence: TGTGCCAGCAGCCCTTCCGGGACAGGGGACACAGATACGCAGTATTTT. This encodes CASSPSGTGDTDTQYF. Full variable domain (remainder filled in from reference TRBV28 and TRBJ2-3): DVKVTQSSRYLVKRTGEKVFLECVQDMDHENMFWYRQDPGLGLRLIYFSYDVKMKEKGDIPEGYSVSREKKERFSLILESASTNQTSMYLCASSPSGTGDTDTQYFGPGTRLTVL.

V is TRBV15 and J is TRBJ2-3; 10 bases are shared with TRBD2. Per the germline V gene, CDR1 is LNHNV and CDR2 is YYDKDF (reference sequence). This CDR3 comprises 17 residues. J lost 1 base, V lost 3 bases, and 7 bases had no gene match. The CDR3: CATSSQREGRGTDTQYF. Here the CDR3 DNA reads TGTGCCACCAGCAGCCAGCGGGAGGGCCGGGGCACAGATACGCAGTATTTT.

The rearrangement links TRBV7-9 to TRBJ2-6; TRBD1 is a possible D gene (5 bases). V was trimmed by 5 bases and J by 1 base, leaving 9 bases between them. CDR3 length equals 15 residues. Germline V gene lookup returns CDR1 SEHNR and CDR2 FQNEAQ (reference sequence). CDR3 amino acids: CASSAYRSGANVLTF. CDR3 in DNA: TGTGCCAGCAGCGCCTACAGGTCTGGGGCCAACGTCCTGACTTTC.

This chain links TRBV7-7 with TRBJ2-7; no clear D. The V end lost 5 bases, the J end lost 2 bases, and 22 bases lay between the germline ends. This CDR3 has 17 residues. Germline V gives CDR1 SSHAT, CDR2 FNYEAQ (reference sequence). The CDR3 region is CASSPSEWGIWAYEQYF. Written as DNA, the CDR3 is TGTGCCAGCAGCCCCTCAGAATGGGGAATTTGGGCCTACGAGCAGTACTTC.

The chain joins TRBV4-2 to TRBJ2-1, with unresolved D. With 0 bases removed from V and 7 bases from J, the gap between germline ends came to 7 bases. Germline CDR1 is LGHNA and CDR2 is YNFKEQ. CDR3 size: 13 residues. The CDR3: CASSQDIRNEQFF. The CDR3 DNA sequence: TGTGCCAGCAGCCAAGATATAAGGAATGAGCAGTTCTTC.

The chain links TRBV28 to TRBJ2-7; D is possibly TRBD1 (5 bases). The CDR3 has 14 residues. The V end was cut by 4 bases, the J end by 0 bases, with 10 bases between. The germline CDR1 and CDR2 sequences are MDHEN and SYDVKM. The chain's CDR3 is CASSWQGSSYEQYF. The CDR3 nucleotides read TGTGCCAGCAGTTGGCAGGGAAGCTCCTACGAGCAGTACTTC.

The chain joins TRBV2 to TRBJ2-7; 11 nucleotides agree with TRBD2. The CDR3 loop spans 16 amino acids. The V gene end was trimmed by 7 bases and the J gene end by 1 base; junction bases not matched to a gene: 9. The V gene's germline CDR1 is SNHLY and CDR2 FYNNEI. The CDR3 loop is CASKPRGTSGSYEQYF. CDR3 nucleotides: TGTGCCAGCAAACCCCGGGGGACTAGCGGATCCTACGAGCAGTACTTC. Full variable domain (outside the CDR3, taken from reference TRBV2 and TRBJ2-7): EPEVTQTPSHQVTQMGQEVILRCVPISNHLYFYWYRQILGQKVEFLVSFYNNEISEKSEIFDDQFSVERPDGSNFTLKIRSTKLEDSAMYFCASKPRGTSGSYEQYFGPGTRLTVT.

The gene calls are TRBV27 and TRBJ2-7; 8 nucleotides line up with TRBD2. With V trimmed by 5 bases and J by 3 bases, 6 bases remained unmatched. There are 14 residues in the CDR3. CDR1 is MNHEY, CDR2 SMNVEV, per germline (reference sequence). The CDR3 loop is CASSKPGTSYEQYF. CDR3 coding DNA: TGTGCCAGCAGTAAACCCGGGACTAGCTACGAGCAGTACTTC.

Concerning this clone itself: Within the sample, other DNA sequences also encode this same CDR3. J is TRBJ2-7 and V is TRBV18; D not resolved. Looked up from germline, CDR1 is KGHSH and CDR2 is LQKENI. The CDR3 is 13 amino acids. The germline V and J ends were trimmed by 2 bases and 2 bases, with 7 bases remaining between them. This CDR3 reads CASSPGQTYEQYF. The CDR3 DNA reads as TGTGCCAGCTCACCAGGGCAGACCTACGAGCAGTACTTC.

The chain has TRBV19 and TRBJ2-1; 9 nucleotides agree with TRBD2. The CDR3 contains 15 residues. Per the germline V gene, CDR1 is LNHDA and CDR2 is SQIVND (reference sequence). V was pared by 6 bases and J by 5 bases, with 8 bases of the junction left unmatched. CDR3 in DNA: TGTGCCAGTAGCTTACTTAGCGGGGGTGACAATGAGCAGTTCTTC. Protein sequence: CASSLLSGGDNEQFF.

This sequence joins TRBV5-6 and TRBJ1-2, with D possibly matching TRBD1 (5 bases). Germline V gives CDR1 SGHDT, CDR2 YYEEEE. This CDR3 comprises 13 residues. Trimming cost V 3 bases and J 3 bases, with 9 bases left between them. This CDR3 is CASSYDRYYGYTF. The CDR3 DNA follows: TGTGCCAGCAGCTACGACAGATACTATGGCTACACCTTC.

This chain joins TRBV27 and TRBJ1-2; D uncertain. Trimming removed 0 bases from V and 5 bases from J, with 16 bases in between. Germline V gene lookup returns CDR1 MNHEY and CDR2 SMNVEV (reference sequence). The length of the CDR3 is 16 residues. CDR3 sequence (DNA): TGTGCCAGCAGTTTATCGTTGGGAAGCTGGGGATATGGCTACACCTTC. Protein: CASSLSLGSWGYGYTF.

This chain links TRBV19 with TRBJ2-3; 11 nucleotides align to TRBD1. The CDR3 has 16 amino acids. Germline V gene lookup returns CDR1 LNHDA and CDR2 SQIVND (reference sequence). Trimming at V came to 5 bases and at J to 3 bases, leaving 7 bases not matched to a gene. CDR3 loop: CASSPRTGGATDTQYF. The CDR3, as DNA: TGTGCCAGTAGTCCCCGGACAGGGGGCGCGACAGATACGCAGTATTTT.

This clone was counted a single time. This sequence joins TRBV7-9 and TRBJ2-5, with a possible D match to TRBD1 (6 bases). The CDR3 extends over 15 amino acids. From germline, CDR1 is SEHNR and CDR2 FQNEAQ (reference sequence). V lost 2 bases and J lost 3, with 13 bases in between. The CDR3 is CASSLSQGSEETQYF. The CDR3 coding sequence is TGTGCCAGCAGCTTATCACAGGGAAGCGAAGAGACCCAGTACTTC.

This clone was picked up a small number of times. CDR3 amino acids: CASSYRVFSNQPQHF. The DNA of the CDR3 is TGTGCCAGCAGCTACAGGGTATTTAGCAATCAGCCCCAGCATTTT. This chain links TRBV2 with TRBJ1-5, with a possible D match to TRBD1 (6 bases). Trimming shortened V by 6 bases and J by 0 bases, and 12 bases separated the two germline ends. The CDR3 contains 15 residues. Germline V CDR1 and CDR2: SNHLY, FYNNEI.

The chain recombines TRBV27 with TRBJ2-7; possibly TRBD2 for D (5 bases). This CDR3 comprises 12 residues. Germline CDR1 is MNHEY and CDR2 is SMNVEV (reference sequence). V was trimmed by 6 bases and J by 5 bases, leaving 11 bases between them. In DNA, the CDR3 is TGTGCCAGCAGGACGGGGATCAACGAGCAGTACTTC. Translating gives CASRTGINEQYF.

The chain is built from TRBV27 and TRBJ1-5, with D perhaps TRBD1 (5 bases). Germline-derived CDR1 and CDR2 are MNHEY and SMNVEV (reference sequence). Trimming cost V 0 bases and J 4 bases, with 13 bases left between them. This CDR3 spans 16 amino acids. The CDR3 spells CASSLSWRGGNQPQHF. CDR3 DNA: TGTGCCAGCAGTTTATCGTGGAGGGGAGGAAATCAGCCCCAGCATTTT.

Only one count was recorded for this clone. The chain uses TRBV5-6 and TRBJ2-7; D possibly uses TRBD1 or TRBD2 (6 bases each). From germline, CDR1 is SGHDT and CDR2 YYEEEE. The CDR3 totals 14 residues. The V and J ends lost 3 bases and 5 bases respectively, with 15 bases between them. CDR3 bases: TGTGCCAGCAGCTGGGGGGCCGGCCTCCACGAGCAGTACTTC. It translates to CASSWGAGLHEQYF.

This clone was detected only a few times. The rearrangement uses TRBV29-1 and TRBJ1-2; D gene uncertain. Germline V CDR1 and CDR2: SQVTM, ANQGSEA. The germline V and J ends were trimmed by 7 bases and 7 bases, with 13 bases remaining between them. CDR3 size: 11 residues. The CDR3 region is CSAGSSGGYTF. The CDR3 nucleotides are TGCAGCGCTGGGAGTAGTGGTGGCTACACCTTC.

V usage is TRBV27 and J usage is TRBJ2-1; D is undetermined. The CDR3 extends over 13 amino acids. Germline V gene lookup returns CDR1 MNHEY and CDR2 SMNVEV (reference sequence). The germline V and J ends were trimmed by 2 bases and 15 bases, with 17 bases remaining between them. The CDR3 region is CASSLAREQARFF. Here the CDR3 DNA reads TGTGCCAGCAGTTTAGCCCGCGAGCAGGCGCGGTTCTTC.

The chain is built from TRBV5-6 and TRBJ2-7, with D possibly being TRBD1 (6 bases). The CDR3 totals 14 residues. Germline-derived CDR1 and CDR2 are SGHDT and YYEEEE. V was cut by 3 bases and J by 1 base, with 11 bases left in between. CDR3 in amino acids: CASSSPGTSYEQYF. CDR3 DNA sequence: TGTGCCAGCAGCTCCCCCGGGACATCCTACGAGCAGTACTTC.

The V call is TRBV27, the J call TRBJ2-7, with TRBD2 matching 8 bases. The junction had 6 bases not matched to a gene; V was cut back by 8 bases and J by 3 bases. CDR1 MNHEY and CDR2 SMNVEV come from the germline V gene (reference sequence). This CDR3 is 13 amino acids long. CDR3 residues: CASQSGSNYEQYF. The CDR3 DNA follows: TGTGCCAGCCAAAGCGGGAGTAACTACGAGCAGTACTTC.

J is TRBJ2-2 and V is TRBV6-1, with TRBD2 matching over 8 bases. Germline-derived CDR1 and CDR2 are MNHNS and SASEGT. Losses at the gene ends were 2 bases for V and 0 bases for J; bases not matched to a gene: 8. CDR3 length: 18 residues. The CDR3 bases are TGTGCCAGCAGTGAACTCCCTTCCGGGAGGGCGAACACCGGGGAGCTGTTTTTT. Translating it yields CASSELPSGRANTGELFF.

This chain joins TRBV2 and TRBJ2-7; D remains ambiguous. Trimming took 10 bases from V and 2 from J, leaving 21 bases between them. CDR3 length equals 15 residues. Germline values: CDR1 SNHLY, CDR2 FYNNEI. In DNA, the CDR3 is TGTGCCATCTTCTCCGCCCCCGCTCATACCTACGAGCAGTACTTC. This sequence encodes CAIFSAPAHTYEQYF.

The CDR3 DNA reads TGTGCCAGCTCCCAGGGGAGGGGCTACACCTTC. It codes for CASSQGRGYTF. The chain links TRBV5-6 to TRBJ1-2, with D possibly being TRBD1 (6 bases). Germline V gives CDR1 SGHDT, CDR2 YYEEEE. V lost 7 bases and J 8 bases, leaving 12 bases between the germline ends. The CDR3 runs to 11 residues. The full variable domain, its missing parts supplied by reference TRBV5-6 and TRBJ1-2, is DAGVTQSPTHLIKTRGQQVTLRCSPKSGHDTVSWYQQALGQGPQFIFQYYEEEERQRGNFPDRFSGHQFPNYSSELNVNALLLGDSALYLCASSQGRGYTFGSGTRLTVV.

The sample holds one count of this clone. The rearrangement uses TRBV11-2 and TRBJ2-1; 12 bases are a match to TRBD2. This CDR3 is 17 amino acids long. CDR1 is SGHAT, CDR2 FQNNGV, per germline. After removal of 5 bases from V and 4 bases from J, the junction contained 9 bases not matched to a gene. CDR3 sequence reads: CASSVRGLAGPYNEQFF. CDR3 nucleotides: TGTGCCAGCAGCGTCAGAGGACTAGCGGGACCATACAATGAGCAGTTCTTC.

This chain links TRBV15 with TRBJ2-2, with D perhaps TRBD1 or TRBD2 (5 bases each). The germline gives CDR1 LNHNV, CDR2 YYDKDF (reference sequence). CDR3 length: 16 residues. V lost 3 bases to trimming and J lost 8 bases, with 19 bases between them. The chain's CDR3 is CATSRETGARTGELFF. In DNA, the CDR3 is TGTGCCACCAGCAGGGAAACCGGGGCCCGGACGGGGGAGCTGTTTTTT.

V gene TRBV19 combines with J gene TRBJ1-5; D gene ambiguous. V lost 4 bases, J lost 0 bases, and 7 bases lay in between. CDR3 length: 14 residues. Germline CDR1 reads LNHDA; CDR2 reads SQIVND (reference sequence). The CDR3 nucleotides are TGTGCCAGTAGTAAAACGGCTAGCAATCAGCCCCAGCATTTT. This codes for CASSKTASNQPQHF.

The chain joins TRBV9 to TRBJ2-3; 9 bases match TRBD1. Germline-derived CDR1 and CDR2 are SGDLS and YYNGEE. J was trimmed by 2 bases and V by 4 bases; bases with no gene match: 5. This CDR3 spans 15 amino acids. The CDR3 loop reads CASSTRQGDTDTQYF. The CDR3 nucleotides are TGTGCCAGCAGCACCAGACAGGGGGACACAGATACGCAGTATTTT.